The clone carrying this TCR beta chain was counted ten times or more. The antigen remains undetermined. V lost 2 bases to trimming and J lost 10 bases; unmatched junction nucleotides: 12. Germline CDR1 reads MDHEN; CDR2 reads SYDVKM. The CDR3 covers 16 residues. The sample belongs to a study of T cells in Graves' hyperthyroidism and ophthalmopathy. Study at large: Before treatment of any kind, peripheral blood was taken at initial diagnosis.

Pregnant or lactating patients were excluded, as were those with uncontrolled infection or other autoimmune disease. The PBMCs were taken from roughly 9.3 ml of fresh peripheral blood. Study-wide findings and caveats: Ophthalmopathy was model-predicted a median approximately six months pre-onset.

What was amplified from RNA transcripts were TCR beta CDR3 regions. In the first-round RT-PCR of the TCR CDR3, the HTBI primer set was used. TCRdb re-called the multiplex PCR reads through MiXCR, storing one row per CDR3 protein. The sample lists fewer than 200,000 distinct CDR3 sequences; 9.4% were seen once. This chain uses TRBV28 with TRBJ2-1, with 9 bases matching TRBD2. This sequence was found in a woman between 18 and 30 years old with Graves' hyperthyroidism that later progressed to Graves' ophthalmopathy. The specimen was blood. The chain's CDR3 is CASSLRGRGGRWEQFF. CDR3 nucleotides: TGTGCCAGCAGTTTAAGGGGGCGGGGGGGCCGTTGGGAGCAGTTCTTC.